What follows are 27 T cell receptor beta chains derived from one specimen sequenced in a study of CD8+ T cells in alopecia areata. cDNA prepared by RNA extraction and subsequent reverse transcription served as the template for sequencing. TCRdb's table, derived via immunoSEQ multiplex PCR, lists solely in-frame clones and lacks some. Of some 170,000 clones listed, about 67% are singletons. This material consisted of CD8+ T cells sorted from blood, taken at week 0. These receptors all stem from a human donor with alopecia areata.

This chain connects TRBV29-1 to TRBJ2-7, with D tentatively TRBD1 or TRBD2 (6 bases each). The CDR3 has 13 residues. V lost 1 base and J lost 3, with 10 bases in between. In germline, CDR1 is SQVTM, CDR2 ANQGSEA. The chain's CDR3 is CSVEGGAVYEQYF. The CDR3, as DNA: TGCAGCGTTGAAGGGGGGGCAGTCTACGAGCAGTACTTC.

This clone was seen only once. Distinct nucleotide sequences in the sample also encode this CDR3. This chain joins TRBV5-6 and TRBJ1-5; TRBD1 might be the D (6 bases). V was shortened by 3 bases and J by 7 bases, with 8 bases between the two germline ends. Germline V gene lookup returns CDR1 SGHDT and CDR2 YYEEEE. The CDR3 has 12 amino acids. CDR3 sequence: CASSSGDQPQHF. The CDR3 DNA reads TGTGCCAGCAGCTCAGGGGACCAGCCCCAGCATTTT.

The chain recombines TRBV30 with TRBJ2-7, with D maybe TRBD1 (5 bases). V was shortened by 1 base and J by 2 bases, with 6 bases between the two germline ends. This CDR3 is built from 12 residues. Germline CDR1 is GTSNPN and CDR2 is SVGIG (reference sequence). CDR3 protein: CAWSGTTYEQYF. CDR3 nucleotide sequence: TGTGCCTGGAGTGGGACAACCTACGAGCAGTACTTC.

V gene TRBV12-5 combines with J gene TRBJ2-6; the D is unclear. With 6 bases removed from V and 2 bases from J, the gap between germline ends came to 14 bases. Germline assignment: CDR1 LGHNT and CDR2 FRNRAP. The CDR3 extends over 16 amino acids. For the CDR3, the DNA is TGTGCTAGTGGCCGTAGCCGGGTAACTGGGGCCAACGTCCTGACTTTC. It translates to CASGRSRVTGANVLTF.

The chain is built from TRBV6-5 and TRBJ2-6; D call uncertain. Per germline, CDR1 MNHEY and CDR2 SVGAGI. V lost 2 bases and J lost 1, with 9 bases in between. CDR3 length: 16 amino acids. Here the CDR3 reads CASSYGLESGANVLTF. CDR3 sequence (DNA): TGTGCCAGCAGTTACGGGTTGGAATCTGGGGCCAACGTCCTGACTTTC.

A few counts support this clone. This chain uses TRBV6-1 with TRBJ2-1; D gene unclear. The CDR3 contains 14 residues. Trimming took 4 bases from V and 5 from J, leaving 12 bases between them. Germline-derived CDR1 and CDR2 are MNHNS and SASEGT. The CDR3 region is CASSVTSSHNEQFF. CDR3 sequence (DNA): TGTGCCAGCAGTGTAACGAGTTCCCACAATGAGCAGTTCTTC.

The CDR3: CASSSSQGQPQHF. The CDR3 DNA follows: TGTGCCAGCAGCTCGTCCCAGGGCCAGCCCCAGCATTTT. The genes are TRBV11-2 and TRBJ1-5, with D perhaps matching TRBD1 (5 bases). CDR1 and CDR2 from the germline V gene are SGHAT and FQNNGV. Trimming stripped 4 bases from V and 7 bases from J, with 11 bases between. The CDR3 length is 13 residues.

The V gene is TRBV10-3, the J gene TRBJ1-1; the D is unclear. V lost 3 bases, J lost 6 bases, and 11 bases lay in between. There are 13 residues in the CDR3. Germline V CDR1 and CDR2: ENHRY, SYGVKD. The CDR3 reads CAISDRITAEAFF. CDR3 DNA: TGTGCCATCAGTGACAGGATAACAGCTGAAGCTTTCTTT.

The chain links TRBV27 to TRBJ2-3; D gene uncertain. Between the trimmed V and J ends, which lost 4 bases and 4 bases, there was a span of 12 bases. CDR1 and CDR2 (germline): MNHEY, SMNVEV (reference sequence). The CDR3 totals 14 residues. Here the CDR3 reads CASSSNTGPDTQYF. The CDR3 nucleotides are TGTGCCAGCAGTTCCAACACGGGCCCAGATACGCAGTATTTT.

The CDR3 spells CASSGEGQGINQPQHF. The CDR3 DNA is TGTGCCAGCAGCGGCGAGGGACAGGGAATCAATCAGCCCCAGCATTTT. This chain links TRBV9 with TRBJ1-5; 9 nucleotides agree with TRBD1. J gave up 3 bases and V 3 bases, and 7 bases lay outside the gene matches. Germline CDR1 and CDR2: SGDLS and YYNGEE. The length of the CDR3 is 16 residues.

V gene TRBV11-3 combines with J gene TRBJ2-3; 9 nucleotides line up with TRBD1. This CDR3 has 18 amino acids. V shed 5 bases and J 2 bases; nucleotides not matched to a gene: 14. Germline V lookup: CDR1 SGHNT, CDR2 YENEEA. The CDR3 loop is CASSPGLGQGINTDTQYF. CDR3 bases: TGTGCCAGCAGCCCCGGGCTTGGACAGGGGATAAACACAGATACGCAGTATTTT.

The chain combines TRBV5-4 with TRBJ1-1, with D possibly TRBD1 on 6 matching bases. V lost 4 bases and J lost 3, with 13 bases in between. The CDR3 covers 14 residues. CDR1 and CDR2 (germline): SGHNT, YYREEE (reference sequence). Written as DNA, the CDR3 is TGTGCCAGCAGCCCGTCGGGGGGCTACACTGAAGCTTTCTTT. This gives the protein CASSPSGGYTEAFF.

This clone was observed a handful of times. The rearrangement links TRBV29-1 to TRBJ1-1, with D perhaps TRBD1 (6 bases). There are 11 residues in the CDR3. CDR1 is SQVTM, CDR2 ANQGSEA, per germline. Trimming took 7 bases from V and 2 from J, leaving 8 bases between them. CDR3 nucleotides: TGCAGCGGGACAGCCAACACTGAAGCTTTCTTT. This encodes CSGTANTEAFF.

This chain uses TRBV27 with TRBJ2-1; 8 positions match TRBD2. Trimming cost V 2 bases and J 3 bases; bases outside gene matches: 0. The CDR3 covers 14 residues. The germline CDR1 and CDR2 sequences are MNHEY and SMNVEV (reference sequence). This CDR3 reads CASSLAGGYNEQFF. The CDR3 DNA follows: TGTGCCAGCAGTTTAGCGGGGGGCTACAATGAGCAGTTCTTC.

In this sample, this clone turned up a few times. Other DNA sequences in the sample encode the same CDR3. The chain uses TRBV29-1 and TRBJ1-2; the D gene is possibly TRBD1 (6 bases). Trimming left V 6 bases short and J 2 bases short, with 7 bases between. There are 11 residues in the CDR3. The V gene's germline CDR1 is SQVTM and CDR2 ANQGSEA. The CDR3 loop is CSVTGNYGYTF. DNA for the CDR3: TGCAGCGTCACAGGGAACTATGGCTACACCTTC.

The rearrangement links TRBV4-1 to TRBJ1-5; 7 nucleotides match TRBD1. CDR1 is MGHRA and CDR2 is YSYEKL in the germline V gene. This CDR3 region has 15 residues. With V trimmed by 2 bases and J by 2 bases, 3 bases remained unmatched. The CDR3 loop reads CASSQPTGGNQPQHF. CDR3 sequence (DNA): TGCGCCAGCAGCCAACCTACAGGGGGCAATCAGCCCCAGCATTTT.

The chain is built from TRBV4-1 and TRBJ1-6; D not resolved. The germline V gene has CDR1 MGHRA and CDR2 YSYEKL. V was shortened by 1 base and J by 10 bases, with 8 bases between the two germline ends. The CDR3 loop spans 13 amino acids. The CDR3 DNA reads TGCGCCAGCAGCCAAGGGTCCCAATCACCCCTCCACTTT. It yields the protein CASSQGSQSPLHF.

This clone was seen a handful of times. The rearrangement links TRBV29-1 to TRBJ2-7; tentative D call: TRBD1 (6 bases). Germline V gives CDR1 SQVTM, CDR2 ANQGSEA. V was trimmed by 6 bases and J by 0 bases, leaving 15 bases between them. The CDR3 is 14 amino acids. CDR3 in DNA: TGCAGCGTCGTCACAGGGAAAGTCTCCTACGAGCAGTACTTC. Encoded protein: CSVVTGKVSYEQYF.

The chain recombines TRBV27 with TRBJ1-2; D uncertain. The CDR3 has 15 amino acids. Trimming stripped 5 bases from V and 1 base from J, with 14 bases between. Per the germline V gene, CDR1 is MNHEY and CDR2 is SMNVEV (reference sequence). CDR3 protein: CASSPRGWGNYGYTF. CDR3 in DNA: TGTGCCAGCAGTCCCCGTGGCTGGGGTAACTATGGCTACACCTTC.

This clone was seen only once. The junction and the germline gene differ at one end; a read error may be behind it. Other DNA sequences from this sample encode an identical CDR3 as well. The chain links TRBV29-1 to TRBJ2-7; possible D gene TRBD1, 5 bases. This CDR3 has 12 residues. Germline V gives CDR1 SQVTM, CDR2 ANQGSEA. The CDR3 spells CSVEDRAYEQYF. The CDR3 DNA follows: TGCAGCGTCGAAGACAGAGCCTACGAGCAGTACTTC.

The chain carries TRBV13 and TRBJ2-3; 7 nucleotides align to TRBD2. Germline loops: CDR1 PRHDT, CDR2 FYEKMQ (reference sequence). This CDR3 region has 15 residues. V lost 3 bases to trimming and J lost 2 bases; unmatched junction nucleotides: 5. CDR3 region: CASSLRGTDTDTQYF. CDR3 sequence (DNA): TGTGCCAGCAGCTTGCGGGGGACCGACACAGATACGCAGTATTTT. Supplemented by reference TRBV13 and TRBJ2-3, the full variable domain reads AAGVIQSPRHLIKEKRETATLKCYPIPRHDTVYWYQQGPGQDPQFLISFYEKMQSDKGSIPDRFSAQQFSDYHSELNMSSLELGDSALYFCASSLRGTDTDTQYFGPGTRLTVL.

V gene TRBV5-1 combines with J gene TRBJ1-2, with 12 bases aligning to TRBD1. V trimming: 9 bases; J trimming: 4 bases; junction bases outside the gene matches: 10. Looked up from germline, CDR1 is SGHRS and CDR2 is YFSETQ. This CDR3 is 15 amino acids long. CDR3 nucleotides: TGCGCCACCCGCCGGGACAGGGGGCGCGGCTATGGCTACACCTTC. Its protein is CATRRDRGRGYGYTF.

V gene TRBV29-1 combines with J gene TRBJ1-6; possibly TRBD1 for D (6 bases). CDR3 length equals 12 residues. Trimming removed 3 bases from V and 6 bases from J, with 6 bases in between. Germline CDR1 SQVTM, CDR2 ANQGSEA. This chain's CDR3 is CSVDRGNSPLHF. Written as DNA, the CDR3 is TGCAGCGTTGACAGGGGTAATTCACCCCTCCACTTT. Full variable domain (rest looked up from reference TRBV29-1 and TRBJ1-6): SAVISQKPSRDICQRGTSLTIQCQVDSQVTMMFWYRQQPGQSLTLIATANQGSEATYESGFVIDKFPISRPNLTFSTLTVSNMSPEDSSIYLCSVDRGNSPLHFGNGTRLTVT.

With regard to this clone: The same CDR3 is also encoded by other DNA sequences in this sample. V and J are TRBV29-1 and TRBJ1-5, with D hard to call. The germline V gene encodes CDR1 SQVTM and CDR2 ANQGSEA. V was clipped by 5 bases and J by 4 bases, with 9 bases between them. The CDR3 extends over 12 amino acids. Here the CDR3 DNA reads TGCAGCGTTACCGACGGGAATCAGCCCCAGCATTTT. This encodes CSVTDGNQPQHF.

The V gene is TRBV5-6, the J gene TRBJ1-6, with TRBD1 as a possible D gene (6 bases). CDR1 and CDR2 (germline): SGHDT, YYEEEE. The V and J ends lost 7 bases and 9 bases respectively, with 20 bases between them. The CDR3 is 15 amino acids. CDR3 nucleotide sequence: TGTGCCAGCGCCGACGCCGACAGGTGGGGTTCACCCCTCCACTTT. The encoded protein is CASADADRWGSPLHF.

The V call is TRBV7-3, the J call TRBJ2-1; D possibly corresponds to TRBD2 (6 bases). CDR1 SGHTA and CDR2 FQGTGA come from the germline V gene. This CDR3 region has 14 residues. Trimming cost V 5 bases and J 8 bases, with 16 bases left between them. For the CDR3, the DNA is TGTGCCAGCAGCCCTGAGGAGGGAGGCGATGAGCAGTTCTTC. Translated: CASSPEEGGDEQFF.

V usage is TRBV7-2 and J usage is TRBJ2-4; 7 nucleotides align to TRBD2. J lost 7 bases, V lost 2 bases, and 5 bases had no gene match. This CDR3 region has 14 residues. Germline lookup yields CDR1 SGHTA and CDR2 FQGNSA. CDR3 bases: TGTGCCAGCAGCTTAAACCGGGGGGAGAACATTCAGTACTTC. This codes for CASSLNRGENIQYF.